This entry describes one T cell receptor (beta chain). This sample was included in a study of cytomegalovirus exposure and HLA in healthy donors. Study information: Early on, a data release was issued that held approximately 92 million unique TCRs from HLA-typed donors.

Primers included in the PCR were 60 Vbeta and 13 Jbeta primers. The table came from immunoSEQ multiplex PCR; TCRdb's copy has only in-frame clones and leaves some out. The sample yields 200,000 to 250,000 clones, 70% to 85% seen once. J lost 6 bases, V lost 1 base, and 8 bases had no gene match. The germline gives CDR1 SGHKS, CDR2 YYEKEE (reference sequence). The CDR3 totals 15 residues. Sequenced input: PBMCs. The clonotype originates from a man in his fifties in good health and CMV-seronegative. The chain is built from TRBV5-5 and TRBJ1-1, with 8 bases that match TRBD1. The CDR3 nucleotides are TGTGCCAGCAGCTTGCAGGGGGCTAGCCTGGCTGAAGCTTTCTTT. Translated, it gives CASSLQGASLAEAFF.